Listed below are T cell receptor beta chains from one sample, sequenced in a study of blood T cell repertoires in COVID-19. Generated by immunoSEQ multiplex PCR, the TCRdb table keeps only in-frame clones and is missing some. The sample carries 200,000 to 300,000 clones, about four fifths recorded once. Sequencing was performed on peripheral blood. The receptors were gathered from a woman in her seventies with acute or convalescent COVID-19. Each CDR3 is given with its conserved first and last residue. A D gene is named only where the DNA matches it firmly. Clone size is not always given. Where it is, it says once, few, many or a class for expanded clones.

d_gene	v_gene	j_gene	abundance	CDR3nt	CDR3aa
TRBD2	TRBV24-1	TRBJ2-5	NA	TGTGCCACCAGTGATTGGGTGGGGGGGGTGGAGACCCAGTACTTC	CATSDWVGGVETQYF
TRBD1	TRBV7-6	TRBJ1-5	NA	TGTGCCAGCAGCTTAGGTCCCGACAGGGTCGGTCAGCCCCAGCATTTT	CASSLGPDRVGQPQHF
NA	TRBV7-2	TRBJ2-3	NA	TGTGCCAGCAGCTTAGCCCTTCCAGCGACAGATACGCAGTATTTT	CASSLALPATDTQYF
TRBD2	TRBV4-2	TRBJ2-5	NA	TGTGCCAGCAGCCAAGGTGGGCTAGCGGGGGGACAAGAGACCCAGTACTTC	CASSQGGLAGGQETQYF
TRBD2	TRBV15	TRBJ2-7	once	TGTGCCACCAGCAGAGATACGACTAGCGGGGTATTCTACGAGCAGTACTTC	CATSRDTTSGVFYEQYF
NA	TRBV3-1/TRBV3-2	TRBJ2-3	NA	TGTGCCAGCAGCCACCGGGACTGGGATACGCAGTATTTT	CASSHRDWDTQYF
TRBD1	TRBV28	TRBJ1-1	NA	TGTGCCAGCAGTTTACCCCAGGGGGTGGGGAACACTGAAGCTTTCTTT	CASSLPQGVGNTEAFF
NA	TRBV28	TRBJ1-5	few	TGTGCCAGCAGTTCACAGGGACAGCCCCAGCATTTT	CASSSQGQPQHF
TRBD1	TRBV27	TRBJ2-7	once	TGTGCCAGCCGAGGACAGGTCGAGCAGTACTTC	CASRGQVEQYF
TRBD1	TRBV7-8	TRBJ2-7	NA	TGTGCCAGCAGCTTAGACCATACCCCCCGGACAGGGAGGAACGAGCAGTACTTC	CASSLDHTPRTGRNEQYF
NA	TRBV25-1	TRBJ2-7	NA	TGTGCCAGTTCCTCAGGCACCTACGAGCAGTACTTC	CASSSGTYEQYF
NA	TRBV3-1/TRBV3-2	TRBJ1-1	NA	TGTGCCAGCAGCCCCCAGGGCTATAACACTGAAGCTTTCTTT	CASSPQGYNTEAFF
TRBD2	TRBV5-1	TRBJ2-5	NA	TGCGCCAGCAGCTTGGGACTAGCGGGGGTTGAGACCCAGTACTTC	CASSLGLAGVETQYF
TRBD2	TRBV3-1/TRBV3-2	TRBJ2-7	once	TGTGCCAGCAGCCATGGGGGACTAGCAAGGGAGCAGTACTTC	CASSHGGLAREQYF
NA	TRBV5-1	TRBJ1-2	NA	TGCGCCAGCAGCTTGGAATTAAACTATGGCTACACCTTC	CASSLELNYGYTF
NA	TRBV5-4	TRBJ2-7	NA	TGTGCCAGCACCCGACGGGACGGGAGCTCCTACGAGCAGTACTTC	CASTRRDGSSYEQYF
TRBD1	TRBV5-1	TRBJ1-1	NA	TGCGCCAGCAGCTTGGTTCAGGGGGCATTGGGGAACACTGAAGCTTTCTTT	CASSLVQGALGNTEAFF
NA	TRBV5-1	TRBJ2-1	NA	TGCGCCAGCAGCTCTGACGGGGAGAGCTCCTACAATGAGCAGTTCTTC	CASSSDGESSYNEQFF
TRBD1	TRBV4-3	TRBJ2-7	NA	TGCGCCAGCAGCCAGATGGGACAGGGCAACGAGCAGTACTTC	CASSQMGQGNEQYF
NA	TRBV7-2	TRBJ2-5	NA	TGTGCCAGCAGCTTACGGGGAAACCAAGAGACCCAGTACTTC	CASSLRGNQETQYF
NA	TRBV19	TRBJ1-3	NA	TGTGCCAGTAGACTCCGGGACACTACCTCTGGAAACACCATATATTTT	CASRLRDTTSGNTIYF
NA	TRBV11-2	TRBJ1-4	NA	TGTGCCAGCAGCTACTCGAGCGGCTATAATGAAAAACTGTTTTTT	CASSYSSGYNEKLFF
NA	TRBV6-5	TRBJ1-5	NA	TGTGCCAGCAGTTACTTGCAGGGTAATCAGCCCCAGCATTTT	CASSYLQGNQPQHF
TRBD1	TRBV9	TRBJ1-2	NA	TGTGCCAGCAGCGTAGAGGGGGCTGGTGGCTACACCTTC	CASSVEGAGGYTF
NA	TRBV5-1	TRBJ1-2	NA	TGCGCCAGCAGCTTGGCCGGGACATCGGACTATGGCTACACCTTC	CASSLAGTSDYGYTF
TRBD1	TRBV3-1/TRBV3-2	TRBJ1-5	NA	TGTGCCAGCAGCCTAGGGACAGGGGGTAATCAGCCCCAGCATTTT	CASSLGTGGNQPQHF
TRBD1	TRBV6-5	TRBJ1-2	NA	TGTGCCAGCAGCCGTGGACAGGCGGAAATCTATGGCTACACCTTC	CASSRGQAEIYGYTF
NA	TRBV19	TRBJ1-1	few	TGTGCCAGTAGTATCGACCCGGCGACAGGAACTGAAGCTTTCTTT	CASSIDPATGTEAFF
NA	TRBV4-3	TRBJ1-5	NA	TGCGCCAGCAGCCAAGATCTGGGCGCCGGCAATCAGCCCCAGCATTTT	CASSQDLGAGNQPQHF
TRBD1	TRBV6-6	TRBJ1-6	NA	TGTGCCAGCAGTTACCCCCAGGGACAGGGGCCATCACCCCTCCACTTT	CASSYPQGQGPSPLHF
NA	TRBV3-1/TRBV3-2	TRBJ1-5	few	TGTGCCAGCAGCCCGGACACGACCAATCAGCCCCAGCATTTT	CASSPDTTNQPQHF
NA	TRBV28	TRBJ1-6	NA	TGTGCCAGCAGTTCCCCAACCCGTCGTCAGGGATCGTCCTATAATTCACCCCTCCACTTT	CASSSPTRRQGSSYNSPLHF
NA	TRBV10-2	TRBJ1-1	NA	TGCGCCAGCAGAGACAAGGTTTACACTGAAGCTTTCTTT	CASRDKVYTEAFF
NA	TRBV6-1	TRBJ2-2	NA	TGTGCCAGCAGTGAAATCTACTACCTGAACACCGGGGAGCTGTTTTTT	CASSEIYYLNTGELFF
NA	TRBV18	TRBJ1-1	NA	TGTGCCAGCTCACCACGCGAGCTTCGGACTGAAGCTTTCTTT	CASSPRELRTEAFF
NA	TRBV28	TRBJ1-4	few	TGTGCCAGCGACAACAGGGAAGGGGAAAAACTGTTTTTT	CASDNREGEKLFF
NA	TRBV29-1	TRBJ2-7	many	TGCAGCGTGGAAGACAGGACCTACGAGCAGTACTTC	CSVEDRTYEQYF
NA	TRBV27	TRBJ1-5	NA	TGTGCCAGCAGTTCCGAGGGCCGGGGCAATCAGCCCCAGCATTTT	CASSSEGRGNQPQHF
TRBD1	TRBV19	TRBJ1-5	NA	TGTGCCACACGACAGGGGGCCGGCAATCAGCCCCAGCATTTT	CATRQGAGNQPQHF
TRBD1	TRBV6-5	TRBJ1-1	NA	TGTGCCAGCAGTCCTGACAGGGCGGTCACTGAAGCTTTCTTT	CASSPDRAVTEAFF
TRBD1	TRBV3-1/TRBV3-2	TRBJ1-2	few	TGTGCCAGCAGTCTGGACAGGTCCCGTTTTAGCTACACCTTC	CASSLDRSRFSYTF
TRBD2	TRBV5-6	TRBJ2-5	NA	TGTGCCAGCAGCCGGGGGGTAGCTAGAGAGACCCAGTACTTC	CASSRGVARETQYF
TRBD2	TRBV4-3	TRBJ2-5	NA	TGCGCCAGCAGCCGCGCGGGGGGGCGAGAAGAGACCCAGTACTTC	CASSRAGGREETQYF
NA	TRBV30	TRBJ1-5	NA	TGTGCCTGGAACGGGGTGAATCAGCCCCAGCATTTT	CAWNGVNQPQHF
NA	TRBV28	TRBJ1-4	NA	TGTGCCAGCAGTTTCCGACAGCCTAATGAAAAACTGTTTTTT	CASSFRQPNEKLFF
TRBD2	TRBV30	TRBJ2-5	few	TGTGCCTGGAGGTTAGCGGGGGGGCACCAAGAGACCCAGTACTTC	CAWRLAGGHQETQYF
TRBD1	TRBV28	TRBJ2-5	NA	TGTGCCAGCAGTCCCCAGGGGGCGCCCCGGCAAGAGACCCAGTACTTC	CASSPQGAPRQETQYF
NA	TRBV5-1	TRBJ1-2	NA	TGCGCCAGCAGCTGGGGCGGACAGCCAAACTATGGCTACACCTTC	CASSWGGQPNYGYTF
TRBD1	TRBV3-1/TRBV3-2	TRBJ1-4	NA	TGTGCCAGCAGCCAAGGGGACAGGGGAAGGGATGAAAAACTGTTTTTT	CASSQGDRGRDEKLFF
TRBD1	TRBV27	TRBJ2-5	NA	TGTGCCAGCAGCCGGACAGGGTTGCAAGAGACCCAGTACTTC	CASSRTGLQETQYF
NA	TRBV5-1	TRBJ1-2	NA	TGCGCCAGCAGCTTCGGGGGAGAGACCTATGGCTACACCTTC	CASSFGGETYGYTF
TRBD1	TRBV6-5	TRBJ1-1	NA	TGTGCCAGCAGTTACGGGACAGGGAGTTCTGAAGCTTTCTTT	CASSYGTGSSEAFF
NA	TRBV5-4	TRBJ1-1	NA	TGTGCCAGCAGCTTATTAAAGTTGGGAGATGAAGCTTTCTTT	CASSLLKLGDEAFF
NA	TRBV19	TRBJ2-5	NA	TGTGCCAGTAGTGAAGTCCGGGGGGCCAGGGAGACCCAGTACTTC	CASSEVRGARETQYF
TRBD1	TRBV18	TRBJ1-2	few	TGTGCCAGCTCCCTGGACAGGAACTATGGCTACACCTTC	CASSLDRNYGYTF
TRBD2	TRBV3-1/TRBV3-2	TRBJ2-1	NA	TGTGCCAGCTCCCGGGGGGGCGGGTTCAATGAGCAGTTCTTC	CASSRGGGFNEQFF
NA	TRBV7-9	TRBJ1-2	few	TGTGCCAGCAGCCCCCCAAACAGGGTAGCTAACTATGGCTACACCTTC	CASSPPNRVANYGYTF
NA	TRBV11-2	TRBJ1-3	NA	TGTGCCAGCAGTCCAGGGTCGGACACCATATATTTT	CASSPGSDTIYF